A single sample gave rise to the 27 T cell receptor beta chains below, sequenced in a study of cytomegalovirus exposure and HLA in healthy donors. The PCR ran on 60 Vbeta and 13 Jbeta primers. Sequenced by immunoSEQ multiplex PCR; TCRdb stores in-frame clones only, minus some. The sample records 90,000 to 150,000 clones, about 80% being singletons. Sample: PBMCs. The source of these receptors is a woman between 40 and 50 years old in good health and CMV-seropositive.

This chain joins TRBV18 and TRBJ2-7, with D perhaps matching TRBD2 (7 bases). The CDR3 loop spans 18 amino acids. From germline, CDR1 is KGHSH and CDR2 LQKENI. Trimming took 2 bases from V and 2 from J, leaving 22 bases between them. The CDR3 spells CASSPRVVTGGLTYEQYF. CDR3 DNA sequence: TGTGCCAGCTCACCAAGAGTAGTGACGGGGGGCCTCACCTACGAGCAGTACTTC.

Turning to this clone: One junction end disagrees with the germline gene, perhaps due to a read error. The chain uses TRBV7-7 and TRBJ2-2, with 7 positions matching TRBD1. The CDR3 extends over 15 amino acids. Germline V gives CDR1 SSHAT, CDR2 FNYEAQ (reference sequence). The CDR3 region is CASSPGGRNTGELFF. The DNA for the CDR3 is TGTGCTAGCAGTCCAGGGGGAAGAAACACCGGGGAGCTGTTTTTT.

V and J are TRBV7-2 and TRBJ1-4; 10 bases map to TRBD1. Trimming removed 4 bases from V and 11 bases from J; junction bases left unmatched: 4. Germline V CDR1 and CDR2: SGHTA, FQGNSA. CDR3 length equals 13 residues. CDR3 sequence (DNA): TGTGCCAGCAGCTCGGGACAGGGGAATAAACTGTTTTTT. Translated, it gives CASSSGQGNKLFF.

The V call is TRBV5-1, the J call TRBJ2-5; 7 bases are shared with TRBD2. V was pared by 2 bases and J by 1 base, with 5 bases of the junction left unmatched. Germline V gives CDR1 SGHRS, CDR2 YFSETQ. This CDR3 contains 15 residues. CDR3 sequence: CASSLPGGVQETQYF. The CDR3 nucleotides read TGCGCCAGCAGCTTACCGGGGGGAGTCCAAGAGACCCAGTACTTC.

This clone was recorded once. This rearrangement joins TRBV5-4 to TRBJ2-5, with 9 bases fitting TRBD2. The CDR3 is 14 amino acids. Germline lookup yields CDR1 SGHNT and CDR2 YYREEE (reference sequence). Germline trimming cut 5 bases from V and 3 bases from J; bases unmatched to any gene: 5. CDR3 in DNA: TGTGCCAGCAGTCACAAGCGGGGGGAAGAGACCCAGTACTTC. Translated, it gives CASSHKRGEETQYF.

The V call is TRBV4-1, the J call TRBJ2-7; 7 bases line up with TRBD2. Germline lookup yields CDR1 MGHRA and CDR2 YSYEKL. Trimming cost V 2 bases and J 5 bases; bases outside gene matches: 6. CDR3 length: 14 residues. The CDR3 loop reads CASSQLWGGDEQYF. Here the CDR3 DNA reads TGCGCCAGCAGCCAACTTTGGGGAGGGGACGAGCAGTACTTC.

This clone was found once. The rearrangement uses TRBV5-1 and TRBJ1-4; D not certain. Germline CDR1 reads SGHRS; CDR2 reads YFSETQ. V shed 4 bases and J shed 0 bases, with 10 bases lying between them. The CDR3 contains 15 residues. CDR3 protein: CASSPLATTNEKLFF. The DNA for the CDR3 is TGCGCCAGCAGCCCTCTTGCTACAACTAATGAAAAACTGTTTTTT. The full variable domain, rest sourced from reference TRBV5-1 and TRBJ1-4, is KAGVTQTPRYLIKTRGQQVTLSCSPISGHRSVSWYQQTPGQGLQFLFEYFSETQRNKGNFPGRFSGRQFSNSRSEMNVSTLELGDSALYLCASSPLATTNEKLFFGSGTQLSVL.

In regard to this clone: Because the CDR3 is missing its conserved closing phenylalanine or tryptophan, this is likely a read error. V usage is TRBV6-5 and J usage is TRBJ1-2, with 9 nucleotides matching TRBD1. Losses at the gene ends were 5 bases for V and 2 bases for J; bases not matched to a gene: 3. This CDR3 region has 14 residues. Per germline, CDR1 MNHEY and CDR2 SVGAGI. The CDR3 loop reads CASSRDRVNYGYTL. CDR3 sequence (DNA): TGTGCCAGCAGTAGGGACAGGGTAAACTATGGCTACACCCTC.

In its sample, this clone was seen a few times. The V gene is TRBV4-1, the J gene TRBJ2-3; no clear D gene. Germline CDR1 and CDR2: MGHRA and YSYEKL. The CDR3 runs 14 residues. Trimming stripped 6 bases from V and 2 bases from J, with 12 bases between. The CDR3 is CASSPDSYTDTQYF. CDR3 coding DNA: TGCGCCAGCAGTCCCGACTCCTACACAGATACGCAGTATTTT.

As to this clone: This same CDR3 is encoded by further DNA sequences in the sample. The CDR3 region is CAWSVGSGREKLFF. CDR3 nucleotide sequence: TGTGCCTGGAGTGTAGGATCAGGCCGTGAAAAACTGTTTTTT. This chain connects TRBV30 to TRBJ1-4; D is ambiguous. The CDR3 runs to 14 residues. V gave up 0 bases and J gave up 7 bases, with 12 bases separating them. Germline CDR1 and CDR2: GTSNPN and SVGIG (reference sequence). Looking up the rest from reference TRBV30 and TRBJ1-4 gives the full variable domain: SQTIHQWPATLVQPVGSPLSLECTVEGTSNPNLYWYRQAAGRGLQLLFYSVGIGQISSEVPQNLSASRPQDRQFILSSKKLLLSDSGFYLCAWSVGSGREKLFFGSGTQLSVL.

This clone was counted between two and nine times. This sequence joins TRBV2 and TRBJ1-5, with D hard to call. V lost 6 bases and J 5 bases, leaving 14 bases between the germline ends. The CDR3 covers 14 residues. Germline-derived CDR1 and CDR2 are SNHLY and FYNNEI. CDR3 in amino acids: CASRDAAGHQPQHF. The CDR3 region has the DNA TGTGCCAGCAGGGACGCAGCGGGCCATCAGCCCCAGCATTTT.

This clone has just a few counts. V gene TRBV10-3 combines with J gene TRBJ2-7, with D perhaps TRBD1 (8 bases). Germline V lookup: CDR1 ENHRY, CDR2 SYGVKD. V was pared by 8 bases and J by 4 bases, with 18 bases between. The CDR3 has 14 residues. CDR3 nucleotides: TGTGCCATCGGGGACCACAGGGGGGGTTACGAGCAGTACTTC. Protein sequence: CAIGDHRGGYEQYF.

The chain carries TRBV5-1 and TRBJ2-7, with TRBD1 matching 7 bases. With V trimmed by 3 bases and J by 0 bases, 3 bases remained unmatched. The CDR3 is 14 residues long. The germline CDR1 and CDR2 sequences are SGHRS and YFSETQ. The CDR3 DNA follows: TGCGCCAGCAGCTGGACAGGTGGCTCCTACGAGCAGTACTTC. Protein product: CASSWTGGSYEQYF. Drawing the rest from reference TRBV5-1 and TRBJ2-7, the complete variable domain is KAGVTQTPRYLIKTRGQQVTLSCSPISGHRSVSWYQQTPGQGLQFLFEYFSETQRNKGNFPGRFSGRQFSNSRSEMNVSTLELGDSALYLCASSWTGGSYEQYFGPGTRLTVT.

The V call is TRBV30, the J call TRBJ1-5; 8 nucleotides align to TRBD1. J lost 6 bases, V lost 1 base, and 5 bases had no gene match. CDR3 length: 14 residues. Germline CDR1 and CDR2: GTSNPN and SVGIG (reference sequence). CDR3 residues: CAWSASGGGQPQHF. CDR3 nucleotide sequence: TGTGCCTGGAGTGCGTCAGGGGGCGGTCAGCCCCAGCATTTT.

Comment on this clone: This same CDR3 is encoded by further DNA sequences in the sample. The chain joins TRBV5-1 to TRBJ1-1, with no clear D. This CDR3 contains 13 residues. V was shortened by 2 bases and J by 1 base, with 6 bases between the two germline ends. The V gene's germline CDR1 is SGHRS and CDR2 YFSETQ. CDR3 in amino acids: CASSLGGNTEAFF. Here the CDR3 DNA reads TGCGCCAGCAGCTTAGGAGGGAACACTGAAGCTTTCTTT.

This clone was counted a few times. V is TRBV25-1 and J is TRBJ1-3, with 9 positions matching TRBD1. Germline-derived CDR1 and CDR2 are MGHDK and SYGVNS. Trimming removed 0 bases from V and 3 bases from J; junction bases left unmatched: 6. The CDR3 has 17 residues. The CDR3 here is CASSEYTQGQGGNTIYF. The CDR3 region has the DNA TGTGCCAGCAGTGAATATACCCAGGGACAGGGTGGAAACACCATATATTTT.

The V gene is TRBV5-1, the J gene TRBJ2-1, with 9 bases matching TRBD2. The germline V gene has CDR1 SGHRS and CDR2 YFSETQ. This CDR3 contains 15 residues. V was clipped by 4 bases and J by 6 bases; unmatched bases: 8. This CDR3 reads CASSPGGGGANEQFF. In DNA, the CDR3 is TGCGCCAGCAGCCCGGGGGGCGGGGGGGCCAATGAGCAGTTCTTC.

This sequence joins TRBV10-3 and TRBJ1-4, with 9 nucleotides matching TRBD1. The germline V gene has CDR1 ENHRY and CDR2 SYGVKD. Germline trimming cut 0 bases from V and 7 bases from J; bases unmatched to any gene: 12. The CDR3 is 18 amino acids. The CDR3 protein is CAISESSGQGRDLEKLFF. The DNA for the CDR3 is TGTGCCATCAGTGAGTCCTCGGGACAGGGAAGAGATCTTGAAAAACTGTTTTTT.

The CDR3: CASRGVVSSGNTIYF. In DNA form, the CDR3 reads TGTGCCAGCAGAGGGGTCGTTAGCTCTGGAAACACCATATATTTT. V usage is TRBV2 and J usage is TRBJ1-3, with D possibly matching TRBD1 (5 bases). Germline V gene lookup returns CDR1 SNHLY and CDR2 FYNNEI. This CDR3 spans 15 amino acids. Trimming shortened V by 6 bases and J by 0 bases, and 12 bases separated the two germline ends.

V and J are TRBV2 and TRBJ1-1, with 8 nucleotides matching TRBD1. Germline trimming cut 6 bases from V and 8 bases from J; bases unmatched to any gene: 11. Germline V lookup: CDR1 SNHLY, CDR2 FYNNEI. This CDR3 is 14 amino acids long. CDR3 loop: CASRDREGFGEAFF. In DNA, the CDR3 is TGTGCCAGCAGGGACAGGGAGGGATTCGGGGAAGCTTTCTTT.

J is TRBJ2-7 and V is TRBV2; no firm D call. Germline V lookup: CDR1 SNHLY, CDR2 FYNNEI. Trimming left V 1 base short and J 0 bases short, with 16 bases between. The CDR3 is made up of 17 amino acids. CDR3 protein: CASSEDQGGMSSYEQYF. The CDR3, as DNA: TGTGCCAGCAGTGAAGATCAAGGCGGCATGAGCTCCTACGAGCAGTACTTC.

The V gene is TRBV2, the J gene TRBJ2-1; weak D call: TRBD1 (6 bases). Trimming stripped 4 bases from V and 3 bases from J, with 10 bases between. Germline CDR1 is SNHLY and CDR2 is FYNNEI. CDR3 length: 14 amino acids. The CDR3 DNA reads TGTGCCAGCAGTGTTACAGGGATCTACAATGAGCAGTTCTTC. Translating gives CASSVTGIYNEQFF.

The chain couples TRBV5-1 to TRBJ1-1, with D possibly being TRBD1 (6 bases). CDR3 length equals 17 residues. CDR1 is SGHRS and CDR2 is YFSETQ in the germline V gene. Trimming cost V 2 bases and J 1 base, with 18 bases left between them. The CDR3 loop reads CASSFLVTTGQNTEAFF. The CDR3 DNA is TGCGCCAGCAGCTTTTTGGTAACGACAGGACAGAACACTGAAGCTTTCTTT.

V and J are TRBV4-1 and TRBJ2-7, with 8 bases that match TRBD2. V dropped 0 bases and J dropped 0; count of bases not matched to a gene: 1. Germline values: CDR1 MGHRA, CDR2 YSYEKL. The CDR3 is 15 amino acids. The CDR3: CASSQEAGASYEQYF. The CDR3 DNA is TGCGCCAGCAGCCAAGAAGCGGGGGCCTCCTACGAGCAGTACTTC.

V gene TRBV10-3 combines with J gene TRBJ1-1; tentatively, D is TRBD1 (5 bases). CDR1 and CDR2 (germline): ENHRY, SYGVKD. This CDR3 has 13 residues. Between the trimmed V and J ends, which lost 4 bases and 1 base, there was a span of 7 bases. The CDR3, as DNA: TGTGCCATCAGTGGGGGGGGGAACACTGAAGCTTTCTTT. Amino acid sequence: CAISGGGNTEAFF.

This rearrangement joins TRBV20-1 to TRBJ1-1; D is uncertain. Germline-derived CDR1 and CDR2 are DFQATT and SNEGSKA (reference sequence). Trimming left V 3 bases short and J 3 bases short, with 2 bases between. The CDR3 consists of 10 residues. CDR3 coding DNA: TGCAGTGCTAGCGACACTGAAGCTTTCTTT. Residues: CSASDTEAFF.

The CDR3, as DNA: TGTGCCAGTAGTATCAATCTCGGGACGGGGGAGAAACTGTTTTTT. This gives the protein CASSINLGTGEKLFF. V usage is TRBV19 and J usage is TRBJ1-4, with a tentative D call TRBD1 (5 bases). Trimming took off 3 bases at V and 11 bases at J, with 19 bases between the two ends. The CDR3 runs 15 residues. CDR1 is LNHDA, CDR2 SQIVND, per germline (reference sequence).